What follows are 16 T cell receptor beta chains derived from one specimen sequenced in a study of hypomethylating agent response in myelodysplastic syndrome. Sequenced by immunoSEQ multiplex PCR; TCRdb stores in-frame clones only, minus some. The sample lists a few thousand clones; about 87% were seen once. The specimen comprised bone marrow, sampled before or after starting hypomethylating agent treatment for myelodysplastic syndrome (not recorded which). These receptors were taken from a human donor with myelodysplastic syndrome.

The chain has TRBV11-2 and TRBJ1-2, with D possibly matching TRBD1 (6 bases). This CDR3 is built from 16 residues. Germline V CDR1 and CDR2: SGHAT, FQNNGV. V was trimmed by 0 bases and J by 3 bases, leaving 14 bases between them. DNA of the CDR3: TGTGCCAGCAGCTTAGACAGGAGACAGGCTCACTATGGCTACACCTTC. This encodes CASSLDRRQAHYGYTF.

Concerning this clone itself: The identical CDR3 is also encoded by other nucleotide sequences in the sample. The chain links TRBV28 to TRBJ2-7; TRBD1 matches at 11 bases. Germline V CDR1 and CDR2: MDHEN, SYDVKM. The CDR3 length is 15 residues. V dropped 6 bases and J dropped 6; count of bases not matched to a gene: 10. CDR3 sequence (DNA): TGTGCCAGCAGGGGACCCGGACAGGGGGCAGGCGAGCAGTACTTC. This codes for CASRGPGQGAGEQYF.

The V gene is TRBV9, the J gene TRBJ2-5, with D possibly TRBD1 on 5 matching bases. The germline V gene has CDR1 SGDLS and CDR2 YYNGEE. The CDR3 sequence is 12 residues long. The V and J ends lost 0 bases and 5 bases respectively, with 5 bases between them. The CDR3 is CASSVEGETQYF. CDR3 bases: TGTGCCAGCAGCGTAGAGGGGGAGACCCAGTACTTC.

The V gene is TRBV4-3, the J gene TRBJ1-3, with D uncertain. The CDR3 consists of 16 residues. Germline V lookup: CDR1 LGHNA, CDR2 YSLEER. Between the trimmed V and J ends, which lost 2 bases and 0 bases, there was a span of 11 bases. The chain's CDR3 is CASSQHTELSGNTIYF. The CDR3 nucleotides are TGCGCCAGCAGCCAACATACGGAGCTCTCTGGAAACACCATATATTTT.

The V and J genes are TRBV28 and TRBJ2-7; maybe TRBD2 (5 bases). V was cut by 6 bases and J by 4 bases, with 19 bases left in between. The CDR3 sequence is 15 residues long. Germline values: CDR1 MDHEN, CDR2 SYDVKM. CDR3 in amino acids: CASRSQATGTYEQYF. DNA for the CDR3: TGTGCCAGCAGATCTCAAGCGACGGGAACTTACGAGCAGTACTTC.

The CDR3 DNA sequence: TGCGCCAGCAGTCAATCGAGGGACAGGGCCTCCTACGAGCAGTACTTC. Translation: CASSQSRDRASYEQYF. The chain is built from TRBV23-1 and TRBJ2-7; TRBD1 matches 9 bases. TRBV23-1 is an ORF, and what it does is uncertain. The CDR3 runs 16 residues. With V trimmed by 0 bases and J by 0 bases, 3 bases remained unmatched.

This chain uses TRBV5-6 with TRBJ2-7, with TRBD1 matching over 10 bases. This CDR3 has 14 amino acids. Germline V gene lookup returns CDR1 SGHDT and CDR2 YYEEEE. Trimming removed 4 bases from V and 3 bases from J; junction bases left unmatched: 4. The CDR3 is CASSTTGGYYEQYF. The CDR3 DNA sequence: TGTGCCAGCAGCACGACAGGGGGCTACTACGAGCAGTACTTC.

The J gene is TRBJ1-2, the V gene TRBV18, with D unresolved. The CDR3 contains 12 residues. Trimming left V 1 base short and J 8 bases short, with 8 bases between. Germline loops: CDR1 KGHSH, CDR2 LQKENI. CDR3 sequence (DNA): TGTGCCAGCTCACCACGGGATGAAGGCTACACCTTC. Amino acid sequence: CASSPRDEGYTF.

This chain links TRBV30 with TRBJ1-4; maybe TRBD1 (6 bases). There are 13 residues in the CDR3. V lost 3 bases, J lost 7 bases, and 12 bases lay in between. Germline V gene lookup returns CDR1 GTSNPN and CDR2 SVGIG (reference sequence). This CDR3 reads CAWSGGHGEKLFF. CDR3 bases: TGTGCCTGGAGCGGGGGGCACGGTGAAAAACTGTTTTTT.

Here the CDR3 DNA reads TGTGCCAGCAGCTTAAGGGGGCACACTGAAGCTTTCTTT. Translating it yields CASSLRGHTEAFF. V is TRBV7-2 and J is TRBJ1-1; 7 positions match TRBD1. Germline CDR1 is SGHTA and CDR2 is FQGNSA. Trimming cost V 2 bases and J 3 bases; bases outside gene matches: 0. This CDR3 is built from 13 residues.

This chain uses TRBV5-4 with TRBJ1-2, with D maybe TRBD1 (5 bases). The CDR3 sequence is 13 residues long. V was cut by 2 bases and J by 7 bases, with 12 bases left in between. CDR1 is SGHNT and CDR2 is YYREEE in the germline V gene (reference sequence). CDR3 DNA sequence: TGTGCCAGCAGCTTTAGCAGGGAAGGTGGCTACACCTTC. Residues: CASSFSREGGYTF.

The rearrangement joins TRBV28 to TRBJ2-3, with D uncertain. The CDR3 is 12 amino acids. V was pared by 6 bases and J by 6 bases, with 10 bases between. CDR1 is MDHEN and CDR2 is SYDVKM in the germline V gene. CDR3 coding DNA: TGTGCCAGCAGCCCAAACCGGGATACGCAGTATTTT. This codes for CASSPNRDTQYF.

This clone was seen once. The chain combines TRBV19 with TRBJ2-2; 9 bases are shared with TRBD2. CDR3 size: 17 residues. Germline-derived CDR1 and CDR2 are LNHDA and SQIVND (reference sequence). V trimming: 3 bases; J trimming: 6 bases; junction bases outside the gene matches: 11. The CDR3 sequence: CASSIDPGLATAGELFF. In DNA, the CDR3 is TGTGCCAGTAGTATCGATCCGGGACTAGCAACGGCCGGGGAGCTGTTTTTT. The full variable domain, its missing parts supplied by reference TRBV19 and TRBJ2-2, is DGGITQSPKYLFRKEGQNVTLSCEQNLNHDAMYWYRQDPGQGLRLIYYSQIVNDFQKGDIAEGYSVSREKKESFPLTVTSAQKNPTAFYLCASSIDPGLATAGELFFGEGSRLTVL.

The chain recombines TRBV11-3 with TRBJ2-1; maybe TRBD1 (6 bases). V was pared by 3 bases and J by 9 bases, with 12 bases between. CDR3 length: 13 amino acids. Germline CDR1 reads SGHNT; CDR2 reads YENEEA. The CDR3 nucleotides are TGTGCCAGCAGCTTCCAACAGGGTACTGAGCAGTTCTTC. It codes for CASSFQQGTEQFF.

This chain uses TRBV6-1 with TRBJ1-5; possible D gene TRBD1, 6 bases. Germline loops: CDR1 MNHNS, CDR2 SASEGT. Trimming shortened V by 1 base and J by 6 bases, and 13 bases separated the two germline ends. CDR3 length: 15 residues. For the CDR3, the DNA is TGTGCCAGCAGTGAAGGGGGGGCGACAAGTCAGCCCCAGCATTTT. Its protein product is CASSEGGATSQPQHF.

This chain links TRBV5-6 with TRBJ2-7; D not certain. This CDR3 has 14 amino acids. The V gene's germline CDR1 is SGHDT and CDR2 YYEEEE. V was trimmed by 1 base and J by 2 bases, leaving 10 bases between them. CDR3 region: CASSLLTSTYEQYF. DNA for the CDR3: TGTGCCAGCAGCTTGCTAACCTCCACCTACGAGCAGTACTTC.